The TCR beta chain under discussion was sequenced for a study of blood T cell repertoires in COVID-19. V lost 6 bases to trimming and J lost 8 bases; unmatched junction nucleotides: 10. The CDR3 has 14 residues. The germline gives CDR1 MDHEN, CDR2 SYDVKM. Sequencing was performed with immunoSEQ multiplex PCR; in TCRdb, only in-frame clones are kept and a portion is missing. The sample contains some 250,000 clones, approximately 85% of which appear only once. The gene calls are TRBV28 and TRBJ1-2; 9 bases match TRBD1. The sequencing sample was made of PBMCs or T cells enriched from blood (not recorded which). This clonotype originated in a woman in her forties or fifties who had recovered from COVID-19. This CDR3 reads CASRPSGTGRGYTF. In nucleotides, the CDR3 is TGTGCCAGCAGGCCTTCCGGGACAGGGCGCGGCTACACCTTC.